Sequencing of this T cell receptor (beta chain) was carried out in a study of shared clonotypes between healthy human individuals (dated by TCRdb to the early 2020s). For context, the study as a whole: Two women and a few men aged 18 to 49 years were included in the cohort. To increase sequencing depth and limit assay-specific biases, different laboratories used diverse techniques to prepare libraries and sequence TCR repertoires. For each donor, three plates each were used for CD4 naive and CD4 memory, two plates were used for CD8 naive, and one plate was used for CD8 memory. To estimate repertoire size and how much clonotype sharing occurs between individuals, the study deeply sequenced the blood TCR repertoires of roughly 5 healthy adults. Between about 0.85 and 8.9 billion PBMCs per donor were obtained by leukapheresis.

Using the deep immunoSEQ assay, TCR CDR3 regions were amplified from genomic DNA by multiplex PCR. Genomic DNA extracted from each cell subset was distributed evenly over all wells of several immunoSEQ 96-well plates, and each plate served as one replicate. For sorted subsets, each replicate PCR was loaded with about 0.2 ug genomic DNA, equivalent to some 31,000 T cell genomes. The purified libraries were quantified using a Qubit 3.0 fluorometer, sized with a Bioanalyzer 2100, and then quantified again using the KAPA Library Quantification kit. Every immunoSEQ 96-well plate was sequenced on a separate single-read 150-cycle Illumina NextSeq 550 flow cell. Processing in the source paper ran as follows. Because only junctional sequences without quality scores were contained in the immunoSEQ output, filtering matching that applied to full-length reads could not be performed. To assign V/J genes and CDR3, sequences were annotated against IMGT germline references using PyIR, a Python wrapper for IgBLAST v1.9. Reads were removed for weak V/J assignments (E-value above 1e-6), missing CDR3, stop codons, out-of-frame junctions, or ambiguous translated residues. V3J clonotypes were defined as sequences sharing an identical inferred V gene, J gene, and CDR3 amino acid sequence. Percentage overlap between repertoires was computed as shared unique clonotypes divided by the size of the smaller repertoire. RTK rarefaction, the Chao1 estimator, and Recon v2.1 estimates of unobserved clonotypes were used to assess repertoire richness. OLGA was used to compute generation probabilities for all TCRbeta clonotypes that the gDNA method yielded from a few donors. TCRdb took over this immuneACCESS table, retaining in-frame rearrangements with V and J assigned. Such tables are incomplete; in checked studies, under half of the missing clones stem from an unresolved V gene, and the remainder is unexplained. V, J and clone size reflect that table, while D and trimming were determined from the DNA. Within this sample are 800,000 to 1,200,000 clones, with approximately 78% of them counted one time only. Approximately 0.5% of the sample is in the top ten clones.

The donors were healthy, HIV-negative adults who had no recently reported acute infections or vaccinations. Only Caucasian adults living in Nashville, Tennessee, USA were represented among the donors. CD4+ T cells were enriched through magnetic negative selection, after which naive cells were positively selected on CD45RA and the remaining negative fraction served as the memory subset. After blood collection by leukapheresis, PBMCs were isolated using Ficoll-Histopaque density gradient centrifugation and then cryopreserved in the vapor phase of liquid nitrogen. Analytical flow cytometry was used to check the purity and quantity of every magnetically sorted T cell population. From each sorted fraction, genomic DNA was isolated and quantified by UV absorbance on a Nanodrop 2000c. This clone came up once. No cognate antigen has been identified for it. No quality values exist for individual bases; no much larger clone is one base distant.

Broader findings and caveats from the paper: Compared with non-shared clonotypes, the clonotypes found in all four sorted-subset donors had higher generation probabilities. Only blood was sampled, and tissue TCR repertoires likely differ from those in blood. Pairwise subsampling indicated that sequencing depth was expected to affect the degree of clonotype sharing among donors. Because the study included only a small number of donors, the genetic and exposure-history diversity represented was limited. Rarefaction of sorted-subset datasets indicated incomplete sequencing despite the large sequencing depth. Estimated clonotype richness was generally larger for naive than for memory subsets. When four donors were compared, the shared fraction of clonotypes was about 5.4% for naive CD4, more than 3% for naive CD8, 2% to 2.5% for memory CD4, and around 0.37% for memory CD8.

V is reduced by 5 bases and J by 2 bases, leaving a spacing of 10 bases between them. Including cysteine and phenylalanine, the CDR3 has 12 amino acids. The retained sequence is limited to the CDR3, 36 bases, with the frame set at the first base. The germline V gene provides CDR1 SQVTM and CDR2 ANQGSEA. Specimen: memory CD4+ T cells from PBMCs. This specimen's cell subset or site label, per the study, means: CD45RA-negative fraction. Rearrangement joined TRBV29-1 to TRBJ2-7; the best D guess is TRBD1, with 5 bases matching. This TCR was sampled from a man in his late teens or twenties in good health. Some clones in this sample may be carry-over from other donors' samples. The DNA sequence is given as TGCAGCGTTCTCGGCAGGGCCTACGAGCAGTACTTC. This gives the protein CSVLGRAYEQYF.